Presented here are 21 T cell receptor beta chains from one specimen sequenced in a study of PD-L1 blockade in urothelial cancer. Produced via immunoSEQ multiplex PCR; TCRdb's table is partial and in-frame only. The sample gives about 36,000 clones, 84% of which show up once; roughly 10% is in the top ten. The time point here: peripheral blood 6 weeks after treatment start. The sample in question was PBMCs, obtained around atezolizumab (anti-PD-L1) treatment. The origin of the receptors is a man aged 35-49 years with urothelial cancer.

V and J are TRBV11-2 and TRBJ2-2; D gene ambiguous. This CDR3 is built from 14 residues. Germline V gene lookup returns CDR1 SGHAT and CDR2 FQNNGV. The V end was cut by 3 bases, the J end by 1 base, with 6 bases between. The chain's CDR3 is CASSLFGNTGELFF. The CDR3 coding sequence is TGTGCCAGCAGCTTGTTCGGGAACACCGGGGAGCTGTTTTTT.

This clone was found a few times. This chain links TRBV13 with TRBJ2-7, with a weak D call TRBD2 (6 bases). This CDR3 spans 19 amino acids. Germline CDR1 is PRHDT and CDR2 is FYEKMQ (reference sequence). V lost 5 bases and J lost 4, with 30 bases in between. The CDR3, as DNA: TGTGCCAGCAGCGGCGAACGGGGACTTCTCGATCTGGGCCTTTACGAGCAGTACTTC. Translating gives CASSGERGLLDLGLYEQYF.

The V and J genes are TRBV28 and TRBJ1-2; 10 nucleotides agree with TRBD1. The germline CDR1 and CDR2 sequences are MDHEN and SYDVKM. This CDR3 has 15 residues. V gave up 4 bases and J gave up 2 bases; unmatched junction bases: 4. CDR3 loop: CASSSTGGINYGYTF. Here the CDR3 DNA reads TGTGCCAGCAGTTCGACAGGGGGCATCAACTATGGCTACACCTTC.

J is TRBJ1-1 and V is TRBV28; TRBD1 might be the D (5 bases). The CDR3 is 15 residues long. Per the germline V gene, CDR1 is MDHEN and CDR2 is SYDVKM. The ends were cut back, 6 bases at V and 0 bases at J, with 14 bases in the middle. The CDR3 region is CASRSVLGLNTEAFF. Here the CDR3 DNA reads TGTGCCAGCAGATCGGTATTGGGGCTGAACACTGAAGCTTTCTTT.

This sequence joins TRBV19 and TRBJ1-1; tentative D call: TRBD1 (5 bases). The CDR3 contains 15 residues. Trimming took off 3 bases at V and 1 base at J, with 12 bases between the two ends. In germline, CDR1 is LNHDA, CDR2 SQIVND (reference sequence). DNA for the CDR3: TGTGCCAGTAGTATTTTCGGGCAGGGGAACACTGAAGCTTTCTTT. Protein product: CASSIFGQGNTEAFF. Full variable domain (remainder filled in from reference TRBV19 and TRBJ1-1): DGGITQSPKYLFRKEGQNVTLSCEQNLNHDAMYWYRQDPGQGLRLIYYSQIVNDFQKGDIAEGYSVSREKKESFPLTVTSAQKNPTAFYLCASSIFGQGNTEAFFGQGTRLTVV.

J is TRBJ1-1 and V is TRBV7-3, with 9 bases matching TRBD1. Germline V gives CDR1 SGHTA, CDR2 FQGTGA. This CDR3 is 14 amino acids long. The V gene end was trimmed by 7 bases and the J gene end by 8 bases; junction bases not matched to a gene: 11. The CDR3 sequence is CASTSGQGSSEAFF. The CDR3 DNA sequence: TGTGCCAGCACCTCTGGACAGGGGTCGTCGGAAGCTTTCTTT.

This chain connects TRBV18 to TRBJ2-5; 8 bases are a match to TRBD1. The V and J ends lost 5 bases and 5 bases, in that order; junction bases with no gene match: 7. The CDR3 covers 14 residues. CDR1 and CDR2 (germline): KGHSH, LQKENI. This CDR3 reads CASSKGQGGETQYF. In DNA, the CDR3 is TGTGCCAGCTCAAAAGGACAGGGCGGGGAGACCCAGTACTTC.

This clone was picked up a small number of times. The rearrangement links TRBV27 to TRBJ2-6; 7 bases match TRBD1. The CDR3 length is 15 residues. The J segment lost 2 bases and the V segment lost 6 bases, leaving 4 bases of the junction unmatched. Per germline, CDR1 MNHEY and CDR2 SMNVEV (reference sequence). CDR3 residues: CASRPTGAGANVLTF. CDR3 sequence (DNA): TGTGCCAGCAGGCCCACAGGGGCTGGGGCCAACGTCCTGACTTTC.

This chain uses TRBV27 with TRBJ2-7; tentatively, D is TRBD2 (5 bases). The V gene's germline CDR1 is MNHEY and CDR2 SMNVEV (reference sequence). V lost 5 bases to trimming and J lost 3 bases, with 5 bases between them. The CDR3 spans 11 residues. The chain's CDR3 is CASSAGYEQYF. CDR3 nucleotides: TGTGCCAGCAGTGCGGGCTACGAGCAGTACTTC.

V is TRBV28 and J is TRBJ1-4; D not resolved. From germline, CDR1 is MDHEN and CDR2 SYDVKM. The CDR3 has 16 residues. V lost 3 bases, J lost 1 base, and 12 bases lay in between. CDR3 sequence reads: CASSFLKGGTNEKLFF. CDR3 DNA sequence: TGTGCCAGCAGTTTCCTAAAGGGAGGAACTAATGAAAAACTGTTTTTT.

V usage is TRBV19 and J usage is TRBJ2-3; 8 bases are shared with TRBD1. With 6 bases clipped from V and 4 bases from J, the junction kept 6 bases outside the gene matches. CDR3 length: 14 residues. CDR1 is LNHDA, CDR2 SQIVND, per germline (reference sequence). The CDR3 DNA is TGTGCCAGTAGCGTGGGACAGGCGGCAGATACGCAGTATTTT. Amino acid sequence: CASSVGQAADTQYF.

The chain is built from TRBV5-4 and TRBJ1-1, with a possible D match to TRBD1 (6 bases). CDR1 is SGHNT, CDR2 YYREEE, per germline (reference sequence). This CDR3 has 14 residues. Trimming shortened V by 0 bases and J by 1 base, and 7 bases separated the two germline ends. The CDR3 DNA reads TGTGCCAGCAGCTTGGGGACAGAGAACACTGAAGCTTTCTTT. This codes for CASSLGTENTEAFF. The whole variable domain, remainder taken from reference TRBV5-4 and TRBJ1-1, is ETGVTQSPTHLIKTRGQQVTLRCSSQSGHNTVSWYQQALGQGPQFIFQYYREEENGRGNFPPRFSGLQFPNYSSELNVNALELDDSALYLCASSLGTENTEAFFGQGTRLTVV.

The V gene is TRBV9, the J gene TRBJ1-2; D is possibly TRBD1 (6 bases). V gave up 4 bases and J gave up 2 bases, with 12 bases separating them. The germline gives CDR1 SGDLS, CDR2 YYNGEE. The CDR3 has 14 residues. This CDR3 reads CASSSRQANYGYTF. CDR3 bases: TGTGCCAGCAGCTCTAGACAGGCGAACTATGGCTACACCTTC.

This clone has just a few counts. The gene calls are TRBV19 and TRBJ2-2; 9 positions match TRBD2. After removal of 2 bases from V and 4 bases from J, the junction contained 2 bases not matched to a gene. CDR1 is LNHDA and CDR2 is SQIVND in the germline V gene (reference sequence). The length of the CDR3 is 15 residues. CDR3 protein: CASSIKAGGTGELFF. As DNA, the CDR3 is TGTGCCAGTAGTATAAAAGCGGGAGGCACCGGGGAGCTGTTTTTT.

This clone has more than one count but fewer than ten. The CDR3 loop is CASSATQGFEQYF. The DNA of the CDR3 is TGTGCCAGCAGCGCCACCCAGGGGTTCGAGCAGTACTTC. V and J are TRBV7-3 and TRBJ2-7; a possible D gene is TRBD1 (6 bases). Deletions cut 5 bases from V and 6 bases from J, with 14 bases between. The CDR3 contains 13 residues. The germline V gene encodes CDR1 SGHTA and CDR2 FQGTGA. The full variable domain, completed using reference TRBV7-3 and TRBJ2-7, is GAGVSQTPSNKVTEKGKYVELRCDPISGHTALYWYRQSLGQGPEFLIYFQGTGAADDSGLPNDRFFAVRPEGSVSTLKIQRTERGDSAVYLCASSATQGFEQYFGPGTRLTVT.

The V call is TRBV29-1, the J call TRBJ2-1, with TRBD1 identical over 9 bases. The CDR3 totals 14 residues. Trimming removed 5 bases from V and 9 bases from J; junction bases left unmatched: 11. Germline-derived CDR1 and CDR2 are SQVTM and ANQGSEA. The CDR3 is CSVRGQGASSEQFF. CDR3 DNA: TGCAGCGTTCGGGGACAGGGCGCTTCAAGTGAGCAGTTCTTC.

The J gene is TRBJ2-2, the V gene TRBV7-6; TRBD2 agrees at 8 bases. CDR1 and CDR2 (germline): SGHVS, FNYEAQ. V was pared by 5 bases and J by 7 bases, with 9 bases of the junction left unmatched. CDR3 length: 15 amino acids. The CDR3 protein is CASSPPGGADGELFF. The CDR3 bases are TGTGCCAGCAGCCCCCCGGGGGGGGCGGACGGGGAGCTGTTTTTT.

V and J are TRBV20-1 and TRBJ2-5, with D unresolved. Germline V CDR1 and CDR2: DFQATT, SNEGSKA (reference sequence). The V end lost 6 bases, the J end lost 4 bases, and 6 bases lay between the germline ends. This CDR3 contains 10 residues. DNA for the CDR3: TGCAGTGCCGGTTCAGAGACCCAGTACTTC. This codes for CSAGSETQYF.

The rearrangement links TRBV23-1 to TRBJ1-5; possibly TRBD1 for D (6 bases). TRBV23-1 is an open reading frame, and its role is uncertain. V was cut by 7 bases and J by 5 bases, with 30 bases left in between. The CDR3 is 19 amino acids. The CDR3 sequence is CASKTLPPRDTGKHQPQHF. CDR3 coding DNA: TGCGCCAGCAAGACCTTACCACCCCGGGACACAGGAAAGCATCAGCCCCAGCATTTT.

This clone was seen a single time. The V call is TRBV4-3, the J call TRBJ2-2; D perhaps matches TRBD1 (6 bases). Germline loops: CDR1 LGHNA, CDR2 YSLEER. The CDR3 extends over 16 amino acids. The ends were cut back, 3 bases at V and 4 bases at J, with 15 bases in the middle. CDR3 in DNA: TGCGCCAGCAGCCAGTCGGGCAGGGGAGTCACCGGGGAGCTGTTTTTT. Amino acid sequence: CASSQSGRGVTGELFF.

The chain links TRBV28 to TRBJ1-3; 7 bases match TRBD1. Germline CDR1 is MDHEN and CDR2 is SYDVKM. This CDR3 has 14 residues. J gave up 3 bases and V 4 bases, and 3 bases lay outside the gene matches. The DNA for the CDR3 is TGTGCCAGCAGTTCTCCAGGGGGTGGAAACACCATATATTTT. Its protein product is CASSSPGGGNTIYF.